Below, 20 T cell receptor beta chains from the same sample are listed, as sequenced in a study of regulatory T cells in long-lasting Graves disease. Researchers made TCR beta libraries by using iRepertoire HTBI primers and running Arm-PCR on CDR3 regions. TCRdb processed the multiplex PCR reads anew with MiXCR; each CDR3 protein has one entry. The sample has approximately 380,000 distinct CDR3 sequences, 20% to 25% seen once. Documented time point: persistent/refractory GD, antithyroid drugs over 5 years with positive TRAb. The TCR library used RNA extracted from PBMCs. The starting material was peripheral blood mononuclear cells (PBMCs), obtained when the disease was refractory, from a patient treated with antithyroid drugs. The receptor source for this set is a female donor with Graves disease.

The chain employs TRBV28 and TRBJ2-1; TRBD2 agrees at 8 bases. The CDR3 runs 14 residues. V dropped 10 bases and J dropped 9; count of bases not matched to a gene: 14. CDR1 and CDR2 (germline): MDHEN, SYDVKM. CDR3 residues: CATNPGGSGLEQFF. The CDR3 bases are TGTGCCACCAACCCGGGGGGGAGTGGGCTTGAGCAGTTCTTC.

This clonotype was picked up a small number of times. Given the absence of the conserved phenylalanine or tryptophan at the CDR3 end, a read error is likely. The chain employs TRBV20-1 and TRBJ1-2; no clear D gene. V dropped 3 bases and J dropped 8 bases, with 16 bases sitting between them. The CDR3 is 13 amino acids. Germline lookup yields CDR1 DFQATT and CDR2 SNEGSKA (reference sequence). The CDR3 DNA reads TGCAGTGCTAGGGCCGGGGTAGACGAGGGCTACACCCTC. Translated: CSARAGVDEGYTL.

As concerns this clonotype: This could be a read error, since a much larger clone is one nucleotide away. The CDR3 loop reads CASSPLYEQHF. In DNA form, the CDR3 reads TGTGCCAGCAGCCCACTCTACGAGCAGCACTTC. The V call is TRBV7-2, the J call TRBJ2-7, with D uncertain. The CDR3 runs to 11 residues. The germline V gene encodes CDR1 SGHTA and CDR2 FQGNSA.

For the CDR3, the DNA is TGTGCCAGCAGCTTCTCCCCAGGGACTAGCGGAGCCTACAATGAGCAGTTCTTC. Translation: CASSFSPGTSGAYNEQFF. This chain connects TRBV6-2 or TRBV6-3 to TRBJ2-1; TRBD2 agrees at 11 bases. The CDR3 is 18 residues long. Germline assignment: CDR1 MNHEY and CDR2 SVGEGT. Trimming removed 6 bases from V and 2 bases from J; junction bases left unmatched: 12.

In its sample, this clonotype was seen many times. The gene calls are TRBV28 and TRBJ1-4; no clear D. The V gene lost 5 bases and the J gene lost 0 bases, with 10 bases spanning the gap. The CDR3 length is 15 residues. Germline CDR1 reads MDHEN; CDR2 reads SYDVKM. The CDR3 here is CASSPTRPTNEKLFF. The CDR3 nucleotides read TGTGCCAGCAGTCCGACTCGCCCAACTAATGAAAAACTGTTTTTT.

The CDR3 DNA follows: TGTGCCTGGAGTGTAGACGGGAATAATTCACCCCTCCACTTT. Protein product: CAWSVDGNNSPLHF. The rearrangement links TRBV30 to TRBJ1-6; D gene ambiguous. V lost 0 bases and J 5 bases, leaving 8 bases between the germline ends. The CDR3 loop spans 14 amino acids. Per germline, CDR1 GTSNPN and CDR2 SVGIG (reference sequence).

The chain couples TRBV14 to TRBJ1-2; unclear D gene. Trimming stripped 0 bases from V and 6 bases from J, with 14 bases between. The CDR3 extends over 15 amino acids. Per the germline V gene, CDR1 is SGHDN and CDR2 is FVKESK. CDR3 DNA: TGTGCCAGCAGCCAAGATGTGGCAGGTCCCAATGGCTACACCTTC. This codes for CASSQDVAGPNGYTF.

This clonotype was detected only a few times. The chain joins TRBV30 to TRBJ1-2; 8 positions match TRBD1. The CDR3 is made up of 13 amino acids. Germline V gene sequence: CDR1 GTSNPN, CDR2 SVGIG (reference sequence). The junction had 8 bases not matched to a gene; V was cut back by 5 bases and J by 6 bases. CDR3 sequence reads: CAWGRTGKDGYTF. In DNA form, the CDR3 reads TGTGCCTGGGGCCGGACAGGGAAAGATGGCTACACCTTC.

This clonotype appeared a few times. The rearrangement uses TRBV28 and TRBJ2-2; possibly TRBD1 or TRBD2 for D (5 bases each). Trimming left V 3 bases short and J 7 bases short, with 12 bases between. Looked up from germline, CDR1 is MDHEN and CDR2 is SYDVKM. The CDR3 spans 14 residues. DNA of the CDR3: TGTGCCAGCAGTTTTCCGGGGCGGAACGGGGAGCTGTTTTTT. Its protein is CASSFPGRNGELFF. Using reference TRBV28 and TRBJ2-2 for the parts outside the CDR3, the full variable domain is DVKVTQSSRYLVKRTGEKVFLECVQDMDHENMFWYRQDPGLGLRLIYFSYDVKMKEKGDIPEGYSVSREKKERFSLILESASTNQTSMYLCASSFPGRNGELFFGEGSRLTVL.

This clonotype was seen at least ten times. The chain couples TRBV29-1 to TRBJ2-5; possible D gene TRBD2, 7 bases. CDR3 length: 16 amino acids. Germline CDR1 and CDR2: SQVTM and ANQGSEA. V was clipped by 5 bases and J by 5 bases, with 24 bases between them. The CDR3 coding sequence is TGCAGCGTTCCATTGGGTGGCGGGGGCGCGATGGAGACCCAGTACTTC. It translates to CSVPLGGGGAMETQYF.

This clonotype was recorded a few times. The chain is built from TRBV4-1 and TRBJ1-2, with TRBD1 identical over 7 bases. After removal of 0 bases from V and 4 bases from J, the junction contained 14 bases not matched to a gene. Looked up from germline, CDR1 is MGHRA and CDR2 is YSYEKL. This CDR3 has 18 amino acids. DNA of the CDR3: TGCGCCAGCAGCCAAGAAGTCTCTACGACAGGGAAGCCCTATGGCTACACCTTC. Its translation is CASSQEVSTTGKPYGYTF.

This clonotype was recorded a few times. The CDR3, as DNA: TGTGCCAGCAGCTGGACAGTCTATGGCTACACCTTC. The encoded protein is CASSWTVYGYTF. The chain combines TRBV28 with TRBJ1-2, with D perhaps matching TRBD1 (6 bases). CDR1 and CDR2 from the germline V gene are MDHEN and SYDVKM. The germline V and J ends were trimmed by 6 bases and 4 bases, with 9 bases remaining between them. The CDR3 covers 12 residues.

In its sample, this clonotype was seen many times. CDR3 bases: TGCGCCAGCAGCCGGGACAGCCAATATGGCTACACCTTC. Translated: CASSRDSQYGYTF. This rearrangement joins TRBV5-1 to TRBJ1-2, with 7 bases identical to TRBD1. Germline V CDR1 and CDR2: SGHRS, YFSETQ. J was trimmed by 5 bases and V by 4 bases; bases with no gene match: 5. CDR3 length: 13 residues.

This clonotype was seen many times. For the CDR3, the DNA is TGCGCCAGCAGCACCTCCGGGACACCGATGAACACTGAAGCTTTCTTT. This codes for CASSTSGTPMNTEAFF. The chain combines TRBV5-1 with TRBJ1-1, with D possibly being TRBD1 (6 bases). V lost 4 bases to trimming and J lost 0 bases, with 16 bases between them. Germline V gene data show CDR1 as SGHRS and CDR2 as YFSETQ. This CDR3 contains 16 residues.

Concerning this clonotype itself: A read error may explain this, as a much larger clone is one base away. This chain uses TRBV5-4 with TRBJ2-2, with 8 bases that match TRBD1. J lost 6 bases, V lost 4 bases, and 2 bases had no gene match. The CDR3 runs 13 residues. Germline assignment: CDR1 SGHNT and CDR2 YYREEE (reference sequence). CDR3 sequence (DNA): TGTGCCAGCAGCACGACAGGGGCCGGGGAGCTGTTTTTT. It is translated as CASSTTGAGELFF. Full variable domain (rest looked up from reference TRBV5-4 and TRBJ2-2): ETGVTQSPTHLIKTRGQQVTLRCSSQSGHNTVSWYQQALGQGPQFIFQYYREEENGRGNFPPRFSGLQFPNYSSELNVNALELDDSALYLCASSTTGAGELFFGEGSRLTVL.

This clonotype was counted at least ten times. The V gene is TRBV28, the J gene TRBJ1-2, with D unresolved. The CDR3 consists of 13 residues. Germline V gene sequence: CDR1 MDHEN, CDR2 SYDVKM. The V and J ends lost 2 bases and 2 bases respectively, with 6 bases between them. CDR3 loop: CASSLRLNYGYTF. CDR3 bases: TGTGCCAGCAGTTTACGGTTGAACTATGGCTACACCTTC.

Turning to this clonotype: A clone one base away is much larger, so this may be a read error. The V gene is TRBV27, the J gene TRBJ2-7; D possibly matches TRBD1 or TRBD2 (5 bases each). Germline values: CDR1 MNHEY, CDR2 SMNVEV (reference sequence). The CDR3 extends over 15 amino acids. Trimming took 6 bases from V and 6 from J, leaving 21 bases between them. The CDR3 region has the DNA TGTGCCAGCAGACATTCCGGGACCATAAGCGGCGAGCAGTACTTC. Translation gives CASRHSGTISGEQYF.

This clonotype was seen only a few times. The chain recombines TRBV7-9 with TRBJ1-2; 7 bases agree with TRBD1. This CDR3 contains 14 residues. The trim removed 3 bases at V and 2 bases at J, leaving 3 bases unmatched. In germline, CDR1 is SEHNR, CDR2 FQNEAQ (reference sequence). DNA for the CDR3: TGTGCCAGCAGCTTCGGGGGACAGAACTATGGCTACACCTTC. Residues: CASSFGGQNYGYTF.

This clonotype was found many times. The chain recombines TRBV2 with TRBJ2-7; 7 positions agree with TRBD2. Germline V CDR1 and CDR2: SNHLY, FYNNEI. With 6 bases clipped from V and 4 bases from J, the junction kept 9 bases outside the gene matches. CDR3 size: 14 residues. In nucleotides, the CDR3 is TGTGCCAGCAGACCCCCTAGCGGACTTTACGAGCAGTACTTC. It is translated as CASRPPSGLYEQYF.

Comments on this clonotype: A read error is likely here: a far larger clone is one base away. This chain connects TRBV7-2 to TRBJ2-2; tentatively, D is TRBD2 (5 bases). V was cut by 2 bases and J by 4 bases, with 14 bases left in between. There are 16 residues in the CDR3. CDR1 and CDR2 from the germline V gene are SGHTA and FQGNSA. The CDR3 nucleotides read TGTGCCAGCAGCTTAATCGGGAAAGGAACCACCGGGGAGCTGTTTTTT. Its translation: CASSLIGKGTTGELFF.